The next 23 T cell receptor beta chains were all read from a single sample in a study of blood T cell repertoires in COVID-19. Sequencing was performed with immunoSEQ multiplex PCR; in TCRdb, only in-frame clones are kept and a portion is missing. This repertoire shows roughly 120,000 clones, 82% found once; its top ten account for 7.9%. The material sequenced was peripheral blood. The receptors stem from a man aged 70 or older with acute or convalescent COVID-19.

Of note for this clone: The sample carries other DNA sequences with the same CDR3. CDR3 amino acids: CASSLRTGGNYGYTF. DNA for the CDR3: TGTGCCAGCAGTTTAAGGACAGGGGGAAACTATGGCTACACCTTC. J is TRBJ1-2 and V is TRBV28, with 10 nucleotides matching TRBD1. The CDR3 has 15 amino acids. From germline, CDR1 is MDHEN and CDR2 SYDVKM. Trimming took 2 bases from V and 2 from J; bases not matched to a gene: 2.

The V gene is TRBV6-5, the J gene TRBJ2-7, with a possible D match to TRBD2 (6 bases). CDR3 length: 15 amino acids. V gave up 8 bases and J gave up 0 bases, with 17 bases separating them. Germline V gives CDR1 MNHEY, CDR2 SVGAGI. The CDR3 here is CASDSGGASSYEQYF. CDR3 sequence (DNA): TGTGCCAGCGATTCCGGCGGGGCAAGCTCCTACGAGCAGTACTTC.

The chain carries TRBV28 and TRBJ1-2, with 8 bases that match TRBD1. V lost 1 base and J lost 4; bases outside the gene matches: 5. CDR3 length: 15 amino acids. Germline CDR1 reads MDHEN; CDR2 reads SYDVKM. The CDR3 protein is CASSLSTGATYGYTF. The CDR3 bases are TGTGCCAGCAGTTTATCGACAGGGGCGACCTATGGCTACACCTTC.

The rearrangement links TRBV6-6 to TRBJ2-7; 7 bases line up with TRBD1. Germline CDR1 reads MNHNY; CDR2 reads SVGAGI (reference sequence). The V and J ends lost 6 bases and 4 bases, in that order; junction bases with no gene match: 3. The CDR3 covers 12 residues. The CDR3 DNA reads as TGTGCCAGCAGCCAGACAGGGTACGAGCAGTACTTC. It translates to CASSQTGYEQYF.

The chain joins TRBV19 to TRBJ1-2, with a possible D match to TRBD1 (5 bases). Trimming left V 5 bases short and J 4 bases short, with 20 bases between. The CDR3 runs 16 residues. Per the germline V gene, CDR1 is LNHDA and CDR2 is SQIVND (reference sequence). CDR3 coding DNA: TGTGCCAGTAGTTCCCTCGAACTAACGGGGGGCTATGGCTACACCTTC. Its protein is CASSSLELTGGYGYTF.

In DNA form, the CDR3 reads TGCGCCAGCAGCTTGGAGGTGACAGTCTACAATGAGCAGTTCTTC. It translates to CASSLEVTVYNEQFF. The chain employs TRBV5-1 and TRBJ2-1; D possibly corresponds to TRBD1 (5 bases). The germline gives CDR1 SGHRS, CDR2 YFSETQ. Trimming stripped 0 bases from V and 3 bases from J, with 10 bases between. The CDR3 length is 15 residues.

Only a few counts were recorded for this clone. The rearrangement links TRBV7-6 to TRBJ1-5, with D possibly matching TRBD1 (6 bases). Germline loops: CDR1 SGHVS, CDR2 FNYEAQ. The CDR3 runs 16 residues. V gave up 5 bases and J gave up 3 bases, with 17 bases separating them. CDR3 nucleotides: TGTGCCAGCAGCCCCCAGGGGTCAGGGAACAATCAGCCCCAGCATTTT. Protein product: CASSPQGSGNNQPQHF.

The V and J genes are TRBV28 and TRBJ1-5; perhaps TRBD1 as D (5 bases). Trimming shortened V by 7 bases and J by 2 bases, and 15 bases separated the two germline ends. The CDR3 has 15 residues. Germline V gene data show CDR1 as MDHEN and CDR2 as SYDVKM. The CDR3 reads CASTTVGGGNQPQHF. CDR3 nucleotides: TGTGCCAGCACTACGGTGGGGGGAGGCAATCAGCCCCAGCATTTT. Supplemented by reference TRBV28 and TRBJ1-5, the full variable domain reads DVKVTQSSRYLVKRTGEKVFLECVQDMDHENMFWYRQDPGLGLRLIYFSYDVKMKEKGDIPEGYSVSREKKERFSLILESASTNQTSMYLCASTTVGGGNQPQHFGDGTRLSIL.

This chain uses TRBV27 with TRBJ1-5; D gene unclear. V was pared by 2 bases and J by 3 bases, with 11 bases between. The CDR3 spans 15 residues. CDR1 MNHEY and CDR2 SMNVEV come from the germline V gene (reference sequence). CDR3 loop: CASSLKLGNNQPQHF. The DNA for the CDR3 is TGTGCCAGCAGTTTAAAACTAGGGAACAATCAGCCCCAGCATTTT.

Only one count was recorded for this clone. The CDR3 sequence is CASTLAVGTEAFF. In DNA form, the CDR3 reads TGTGCCAGCACCCTTGCGGTCGGTACTGAAGCTTTCTTT. This sequence joins TRBV12-3 or TRBV12-4 and TRBJ1-1, with D unclear. V was clipped by 7 bases and J by 5 bases, with 14 bases between them. The CDR3 runs 13 residues.

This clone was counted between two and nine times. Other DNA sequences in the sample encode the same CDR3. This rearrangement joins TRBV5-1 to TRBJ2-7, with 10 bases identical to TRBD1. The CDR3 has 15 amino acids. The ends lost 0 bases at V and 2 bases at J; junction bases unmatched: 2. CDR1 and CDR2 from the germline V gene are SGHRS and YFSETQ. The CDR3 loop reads CASSLEGQGPYEQYF. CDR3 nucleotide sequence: TGCGCCAGCAGCTTGGAGGGACAGGGGCCCTACGAGCAGTACTTC.

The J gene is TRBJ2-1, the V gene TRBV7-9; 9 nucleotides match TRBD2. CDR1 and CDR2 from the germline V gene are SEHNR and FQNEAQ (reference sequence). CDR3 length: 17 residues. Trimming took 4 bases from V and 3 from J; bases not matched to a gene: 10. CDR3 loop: CASSSTQAGGVYNEQFF. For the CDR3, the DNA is TGTGCCAGCAGCTCTACACAAGCGGGAGGTGTCTACAATGAGCAGTTCTTC.

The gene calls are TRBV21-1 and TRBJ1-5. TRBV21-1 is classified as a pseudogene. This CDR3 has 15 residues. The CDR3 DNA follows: TGTGCCAGCAGCAATTGCGCGGGGGCAAGGCAGCCCCAGCATTTT. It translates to CASSNCAGARQPQHF.

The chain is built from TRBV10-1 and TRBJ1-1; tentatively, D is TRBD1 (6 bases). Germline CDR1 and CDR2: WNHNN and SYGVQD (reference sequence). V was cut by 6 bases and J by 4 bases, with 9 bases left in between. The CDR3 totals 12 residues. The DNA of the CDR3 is TGCGCCAGCAGCGCCAGGGGCACTGAAGCTTTCTTT. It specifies CASSARGTEAFF.

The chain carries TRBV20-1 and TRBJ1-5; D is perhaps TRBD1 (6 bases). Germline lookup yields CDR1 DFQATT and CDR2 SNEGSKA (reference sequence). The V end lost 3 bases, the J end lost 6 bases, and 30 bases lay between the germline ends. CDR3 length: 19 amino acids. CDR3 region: CSASSFKGVLQGHRQPQHF. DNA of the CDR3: TGCAGTGCTAGTAGTTTCAAGGGGGTCCTTCAGGGACACCGTCAGCCCCAGCATTTT.

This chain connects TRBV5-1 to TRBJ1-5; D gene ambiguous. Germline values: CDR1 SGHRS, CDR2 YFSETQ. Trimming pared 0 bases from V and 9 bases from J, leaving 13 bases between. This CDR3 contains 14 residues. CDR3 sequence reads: CASSLGVGISPQHF. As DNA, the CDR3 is TGCGCCAGCAGCTTGGGCGTCGGGATTTCGCCCCAGCATTTT. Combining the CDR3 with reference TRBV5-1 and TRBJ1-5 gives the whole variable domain KAGVTQTPRYLIKTRGQQVTLSCSPISGHRSVSWYQQTPGQGLQFLFEYFSETQRNKGNFPGRFSGRQFSNSRSEMNVSTLELGDSALYLCASSLGVGISPQHFGDGTRLSIL.

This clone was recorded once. The CDR3 coding sequence is TGCGCCAGCAGCGTCAGAGGTACAGATACGCAGTATTTT. Translated, it gives CASSVRGTDTQYF. The chain recombines TRBV5-1 with TRBJ2-3; D gene unclear. Trimming shortened V by 4 bases and J by 3 bases, and 9 bases separated the two germline ends. CDR3 length: 13 residues. The V gene's germline CDR1 is SGHRS and CDR2 YFSETQ.

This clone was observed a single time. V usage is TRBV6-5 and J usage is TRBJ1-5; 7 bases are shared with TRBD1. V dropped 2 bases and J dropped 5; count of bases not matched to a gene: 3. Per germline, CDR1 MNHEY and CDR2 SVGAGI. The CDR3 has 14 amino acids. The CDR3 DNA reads TGTGCCAGCAGTTACGGGACAGAAGATCAGCCCCAGCATTTT. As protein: CASSYGTEDQPQHF.

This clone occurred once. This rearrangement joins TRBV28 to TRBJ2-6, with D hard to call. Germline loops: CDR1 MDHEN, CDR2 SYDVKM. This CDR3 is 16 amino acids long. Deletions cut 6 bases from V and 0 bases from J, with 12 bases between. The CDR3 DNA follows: TGTGCCAGCAGAAAAGCCGACACCTCTGGGGCCAACGTCCTGACTTTC. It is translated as CASRKADTSGANVLTF.

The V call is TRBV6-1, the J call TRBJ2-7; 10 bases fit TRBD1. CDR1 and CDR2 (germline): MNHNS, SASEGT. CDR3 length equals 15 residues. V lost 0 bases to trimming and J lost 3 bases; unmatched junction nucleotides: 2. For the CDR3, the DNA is TGTGCCAGCAGTGAAGCCGGGACAGGGGTCTACGAGCAGTACTTC. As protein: CASSEAGTGVYEQYF.

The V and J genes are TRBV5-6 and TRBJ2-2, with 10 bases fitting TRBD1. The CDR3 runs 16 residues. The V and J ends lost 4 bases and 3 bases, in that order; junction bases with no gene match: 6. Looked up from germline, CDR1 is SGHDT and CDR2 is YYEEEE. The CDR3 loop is CASSVGQGRYTGELFF. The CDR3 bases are TGTGCCAGCAGCGTGGGACAGGGGAGGTACACCGGGGAGCTGTTTTTT.

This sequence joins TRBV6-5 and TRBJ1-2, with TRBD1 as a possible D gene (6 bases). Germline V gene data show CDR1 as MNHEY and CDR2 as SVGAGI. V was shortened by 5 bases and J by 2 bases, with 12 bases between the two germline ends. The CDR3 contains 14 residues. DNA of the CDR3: TGTGCCAGCAGTAGGACAGAATCAAACTATGGCTACACCTTC. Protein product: CASSRTESNYGYTF.

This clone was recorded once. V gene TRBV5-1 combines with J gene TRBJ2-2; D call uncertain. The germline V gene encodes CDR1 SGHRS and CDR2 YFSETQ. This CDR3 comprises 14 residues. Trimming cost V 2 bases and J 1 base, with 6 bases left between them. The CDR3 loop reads CASSFGQNTGELFF. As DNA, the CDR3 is TGCGCCAGCAGCTTCGGTCAGAACACCGGGGAGCTGTTTTTT. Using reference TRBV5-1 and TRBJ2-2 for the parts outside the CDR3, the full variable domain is KAGVTQTPRYLIKTRGQQVTLSCSPISGHRSVSWYQQTPGQGLQFLFEYFSETQRNKGNFPGRFSGRQFSNSRSEMNVSTLELGDSALYLCASSFGQNTGELFFGEGSRLTVL.